Listed below are T cell receptor beta chains from one sample, sequenced in a study of shared clonotypes between healthy human individuals. Produced via immunoSEQ multiplex PCR; TCRdb's table is partial and in-frame only. The sample records roughly 590,000 clones, about 95% being singletons. The sequencing sample was made of naive CD8+ T cells sorted from blood. The origin of the receptors is a woman aged 30 to 39 in good health. Each CDR3 is given with its conserved first and last residue. The order of the fields is clone size, CDR3 length, J gene, D gene, V gene, CDR3 DNA, CDR3 protein. The D gene is left open where the match is weak. Rows may omit the clone size; those that give it use once, few, many or a size class.

>.|14|TRBJ1-4|TRBD1|TRBV27
TGTGCCAGCAGTTTGACAGGGTATGATGAAAAACTGTTTTTT
CASSLTGYDEKLFF
>.|14|TRBJ2-3|.|TRBV7-5
TGTGTCAGAAGCTTAGGGGGCAGCCCAGATACGCAGTATTTT
CVRSLGGSPDTQYF
>.|15|TRBJ2-5|TRBD2|TRBV2
TGTGCCAGCAGTGGACTAGCGGGACGGCAAGAGACCCAGTACTTC
CASSGLAGRQETQYF
>.|13|TRBJ1-1|.|TRBV27
TGTGCCAGCAGTAAGGCCAGGGACCCTGAAGCTTTCTTT
CASSKARDPEAFF
>.|16|TRBJ2-3|.|TRBV27
TGTGCCAGCAGTTTCTCGAAGGGGGTGGGCACAGATACGCAGTATTTT
CASSFSKGVGTDTQYF
>.|14|TRBJ2-1|.|TRBV28
TGTGCCAGCAGTTTACCCGGGCCCTACAATGAGCAGTTCTTC
CASSLPGPYNEQFF
>.|13|TRBJ1-1|.|TRBV27
TGTGCCAGCAGTACAGGGTTAGGTACTGAAGCTTTCTTT
CASSTGLGTEAFF
>.|15|TRBJ2-3|TRBD2|TRBV4-1
TGCGCCAGCAGCCAAGCCGGGAGGGAGACAGATACGCAGTATTTT
CASSQAGRETDTQYF
>.|19|TRBJ2-2|TRBD1|TRBV7-8
TGTGCCAGCAGCTTAAGAGGGGGACAGGGGGCGCCGAACACCGGGGAGCTGTTTTTT
CASSLRGGQGAPNTGELFF
>.|14|TRBJ2-7|.|TRBV28
TGTGCCAGCAGTTCAAGCTCAGGGGTGGCCGAGCAGTACTTC
CASSSSSGVAEQYF
>.|15|TRBJ1-5|.|TRBV28
TGTGCCAGCAGGGGCAGGGGCAGGGTGAATCAGCCCCAGCATTTT
CASRGRGRVNQPQHF
>.|11|TRBJ2-7|.|TRBV5-4
TGTGCCAGCAGCTTGTCTCACGAGCAGTACTTC
CASSLSHEQYF
>.|15|TRBJ1-5|.|TRBV7-3
TGTGCCAGCAGCTCCGGGAGTTATAGCAATCAGCCCCAGCATTTT
CASSSGSYSNQPQHF
>.|17|TRBJ2-5|TRBD2|TRBV7-8
TGTGCCAGCAGCTTATATCAGCTAGCGGGAGTTCAAGAGACCCAGTACTTC
CASSLYQLAGVQETQYF
>.|15|TRBJ2-5|.|TRBV28
TGTGCCAGCAGCTCTTCCCCGCAGGGCGGGGAGACCCAGTACTTC
CASSSSPQGGETQYF
>once|12|TRBJ2-2|TRBD2|TRBV27
TGTGCCAGCCGCCGGGAGGACGGGGAGCTGTTTTTT
CASRREDGELFF
>.|13|TRBJ2-3|.|TRBV6-5
TGTGCCAGCAGTTACTCAGGAACAGATACGCAGTATTTT
CASSYSGTDTQYF